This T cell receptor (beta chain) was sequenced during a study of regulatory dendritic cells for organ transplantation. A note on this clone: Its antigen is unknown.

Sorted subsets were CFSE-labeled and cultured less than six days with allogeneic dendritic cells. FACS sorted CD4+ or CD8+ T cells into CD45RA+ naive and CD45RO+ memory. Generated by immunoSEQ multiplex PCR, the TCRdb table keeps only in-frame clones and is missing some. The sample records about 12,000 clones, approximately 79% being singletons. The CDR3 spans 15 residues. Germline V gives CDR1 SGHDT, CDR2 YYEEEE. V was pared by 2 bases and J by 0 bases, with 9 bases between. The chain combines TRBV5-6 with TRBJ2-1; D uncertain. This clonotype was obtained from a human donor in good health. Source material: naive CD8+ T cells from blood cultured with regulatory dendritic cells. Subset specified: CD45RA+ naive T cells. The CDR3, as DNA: TGTGCCAGCAGCTTAAGCCTTAGCTCCTACAATGAGCAGTTCTTC. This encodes CASSLSLSSYNEQFF.